Listed below are T cell receptor beta chains from one sample, sequenced in a study of blood T cell repertoires in COVID-19. Assay used: immunoSEQ multiplex PCR; TCRdb lists only in-frame clones, some missing. The repertoire holds around 94,000 clones, with just under 95% as singletons. Source material: peripheral blood. The receptors come from a woman between 45 and 65 years old with COVID-19, enrolled during active disease. Both conserved end residues are part of each CDR3. A D gene is named only where the DNA matches it firmly. Clone size is stated in some rows and not others, as once, few, many or a class when expanded.

clone size,J gene,V gene,D gene,CDR3 protein,CDR3 DNA
.,TRBJ2-2,TRBV18,.,CASSPEGVHTGELFF,TGTGCCAGCTCACCAGAAGGGGTCCACACCGGGGAGCTGTTTTTT
.,TRBJ2-3,TRBV7-2,TRBD2,CASSFLGRGGLDTQYF,TGTGCCAGCAGCTTCTTAGGGCGGGGGGGCTTGGATACGCAGTATTTT
.,TRBJ2-3,TRBV5-1,.,CASGGDLSTDTQYF,TGCGCCAGCGGCGGGGACCTTAGCACAGATACGCAGTATTTT
.,TRBJ2-1,TRBV9,TRBD2,CASSIRDYNNEQFF,TGTGCCAGCAGCATCCGGGACTATAACAATGAGCAGTTCTTC
.,TRBJ2-1,TRBV27,.,CASSLIKSVSSYNEQFF,TGTGCCAGCAGTTTAATTAAGTCGGTAAGCTCCTACAATGAGCAGTTCTTC
.,TRBJ1-6,TRBV24-1,.,CATSASSYNSPLHF,TGTGCCACCAGTGCTAGCTCCTATAATTCACCCCTCCACTTT
.,TRBJ1-2,TRBV24-1,.,CATSAGPNNYGYTF,TGTGCCACCAGTGCAGGGCCTAACAACTATGGCTACACCTTC
.,TRBJ2-7,TRBV5-1,.,CASSLENSAYEQYF,TGCGCCAGCAGCTTGGAAAACTCAGCGTACGAGCAGTACTTC
.,TRBJ1-1,TRBV7-2,.,CASSLVSDTEAFF,TGTGCCAGCAGCTTAGTTTCGGACACTGAAGCTTTCTTT
.,TRBJ1-2,TRBV30,TRBD1,CAWIRRGPGYGYTF,TGTGCCTGGATCAGAAGGGGGCCTGGCTATGGCTACACCTTC
.,TRBJ2-1,TRBV2,TRBD2,CASSEGTSGYNEQFF,TGTGCCAGCAGTGAGGGGACTAGCGGTTACAATGAGCAGTTCTTC
.,TRBJ1-1,TRBV14,.,CASSQFRGGEAFF,TGTGCCAGCAGCCAATTCCGGGGGGGAGAAGCTTTCTTT
.,TRBJ2-1,TRBV30,TRBD2,CAWSQISGGPNEQFF,TGTGCCTGGAGCCAGATTAGCGGGGGCCCCAATGAGCAGTTCTTC
.,TRBJ2-5,TRBV12-3/TRBV12-4,.,CASSQSGETQYF,TGTGCCAGCAGCCAAAGCGGAGAGACCCAGTACTTC
few,TRBJ1-5,TRBV7-9,.,CASSLQGNQPQHF,TGTGCCAGCAGCTTGCAGGGTAATCAGCCCCAGCATTTT
.,TRBJ2-1,TRBV5-6,.,CASSPDWSSYNEQFF,TGTGCCAGCAGCCCCGACTGGAGCTCCTACAATGAGCAGTTCTTC
.,TRBJ2-3,TRBV29-1,TRBD1,CSVPRGRTDTQYF,TGCAGCGTGCCCAGGGGGCGGACAGATACGCAGTATTTT
.,TRBJ1-6,TRBV11-2,.,CASSSDSPLHF,TGTGCCAGCAGCTCAGATTCACCCCTCCACTTT
.,TRBJ2-5,TRBV5-6,.,CASRLGETQYF,TGTGCCAGCCGCCTCGGGGAGACCCAGTACTTC
.,TRBJ1-2,TRBV15,TRBD1,CATSRGQNYGYTF,TGTGCCACCAGCAGGGGACAGAACTATGGCTACACCTTC
once,TRBJ1-5,TRBV20-1,.,CSARGPKAQHF,TGCAGTGCTAGGGGCCCGAAGGCCCAGCATTTT
.,TRBJ2-3,TRBV7-2,.,CASSPILERSTDTQYF,TGTGCCAGCAGCCCCATTTTGGAGCGGAGCACAGATACGCAGTATTTT
.,TRBJ1-3,TRBV19,.,CASSTGGPGNTIYF,TGTGCCAGTAGTACGGGAGGGCCTGGAAACACCATATATTTT
.,TRBJ2-2,TRBV19,TRBD1,CASIRRQGGRTGELFF,TGTGCCAGTATAAGAAGACAGGGGGGGAGGACCGGGGAGCTGTTTTTT
.,TRBJ1-1,TRBV6-6,.,CASSPRRGSRGQYTEAFF,TGTGCCAGCAGTCCGCGTCGGGGGAGCAGAGGGCAGTACACTGAAGCTTTCTTT
.,TRBJ2-1,TRBV4-1,TRBD1,CASSQGTGPYEQFF,TGCGCCAGCAGCCAAGGGACAGGGCCCTATGAGCAGTTCTTC
.,TRBJ2-2,TRBV5-1,TRBD2,CASSLSGGGNTGELFF,TGCGCCAGCAGCTTGTCGGGCGGGGGAAACACCGGGGAGCTGTTTTTT
.,TRBJ1-1,TRBV5-5,.,CASSPFGQFMNTEAFF,TGTGCCAGCAGCCCTTTCGGACAGTTCATGAACACTGAAGCTTTCTTT